The sequence of this TCR beta chain was determined in a study of blood T cells in healthy people across ages (dated by TCRdb to about 2015). Study-level background: Template switching captured roughly one uniquely barcoded TCR beta cDNA molecule per two T cells in model experiments. To track age-related changes in TCR beta repertoire diversity, the study relied on deep sequencing normalized with unique cDNA molecular identifiers. Four age groups were formed from the donors: young (average approximately 15 years), middle-aged (less than 40), aged (roughly 59) and long-lived (about 80). Two additional independent replicas of 1 million unique cDNA reads from the same blood draw were analyzed for two donors (one aged 18 to 30 and one aged 80 or older).

Systemically healthy Caucasian individuals from Russia, 35 to 40 in total and aged about 6 to 95 years, were included as donors. Each donor gave 8 to 10 milliliters of peripheral blood, collected into EDTA-treated Vacutainer tubes. Ficoll-Paque density-gradient centrifugation was used to isolate PBMCs, with at least 7 million per sample. Total RNA was extracted from PBMCs with Trizol reagent, with at least 6 micrograms obtained per sample. Naive CD45RAhigh/CD27high T cell percentages were measured by flow cytometry on a PBMC aliquot from every donor. Library creation used 5' RACE. The instrument was an Illumina HiSeq 2500. The second PCR ran for roughly 7 to 11 cycles and used a J-beta primer mix along with a sample-barcoded 5' primer. Each TCR beta cDNA molecule received a unique molecular identifier from a template-switch 5' adaptor carrying 12 random nucleotides. At least 3 million CDR3-containing paired-end reads were obtained from each sample. First-strand cDNA synthesis was performed from all RNA using the Mint cDNA synthesis kit, with priming by a TRBC-specific oligonucleotide. All cDNA was treated with uracil-DNA glycosylase and then went through a first 18-cycle PCR with the universal primers M1SS and BC2_uni_R. Per the original workflow: Each sample was normalized by randomly selecting 1 million high-quality reads, each carrying a distinct molecular identifier. Reads with shared molecular identifiers were discarded instead of being binned into consensus sequences. MiTCR, with a Q25 quality threshold and the strictest error-elimination algorithm, was used for CDR3 identification, clonotype clustering and error correction. Lower-bound total TCR beta diversity was estimated with a nonparametric unseen species model using Euler transformation. The public reads were reanalyzed by TCRdb: fastp trimming at Q25, MiXCR alignment, in-frame beta chains only. Each CDR3 protein appears once, grouped with its most common genes and DNA. None of the V and J calls come from the authors' own analysis; TCRdb made them. The sample contains fewer than 650,000 distinct CDR3 sequences, approximately 26% of them found a single time. 3.6% of the sample belongs to the ten largest clones.

On this clonotype: Its antigen target is currently unknown. Base qualities are not provided; no much larger clone lies one nucleotide away.

The paper as a whole reports these results and caveats: Observed TCR beta diversity per million T cells fell roughly linearly with age, and a significant reduction was already apparent by age about 36. Donor CMV infection status was unknown, potentially confounding age-related changes in expanded clonotypes. Total diversity estimates from one million sequenced T cells were considered lower bounds and underestimates. Since profiling was done on bulk unsorted PBMCs, naive and antigen-experienced compartments could not be conclusively compared. The long-lived group showed more naive CD4+ T cells, fewer expanded clones and increased TCR diversity than the aged group, suggesting age selection. The percentage of naive T cells measured by flow cytometry correlated strongly with observed TCR beta diversity.

From its cysteine to its phenylalanine, the CDR3 spans 15 amino acids. Only the CDR3 DNA stays, 45 bases, in frame from base 1. CDR1 and CDR2 were assigned from the germline V gene as ENHRY and SYGVKD. At the junction V is shortened by 2 bases and J by 2 bases, with 11 bases in between. This same sample was also taken into another study, of T cells of mothers and their children. The second investigation adds: Nine systemically healthy Caucasian individuals, comprising three mothers and their six children, were included as donors. cDNA synthesis consumed the entire amount of extracted RNA, loaded at roughly 1.5 ug RNA in each 15 ul reaction. Sample barcodes and 2-4 random nucleotides were added via the M1S primer in the second PCR. Over 8 million TCR beta CDR3 reads were obtained for each mother, and approximately 3 million reads were obtained for each child. Thymic selection shapes the output of TCR recombination in a similar way in related and unrelated pairs, and inherited differences have a minor effect. Related mother-child pairs always showed normalized repertoire overlap that was slightly higher than in unrelated mother-child pairs, though the difference was never significant. With a sensitivity of about 100 clones per million clonotypes, no persistent microchimeric T cell clones were detected. Deep NGS was used in the study to compare the TCR beta repertoires of mothers and children and to look for features that separate related mother-child pairs from unrelated individuals. The mean age was about 38 +/- 4 years for the mothers and around 11 +/- 4 years for the children. After adapter ligation with NEBNext reagents, the libraries were sequenced on Illumina HiSeq 2000 with 100+100 nt paired-end reads. To prevent cross-contamination, the mother and child libraries were prepared one month apart and sequenced in separate runs. Between 500,000 and 2,000,000 distinct TCR beta clonotypes were identified per donor. Naive TCR beta clonotypes were estimated from low-frequency clonotypes matched to each donor's FACS-determined naive share, without sorting.

This clonotype was sampled from a boy younger than 10 in good health. The sample consisted of blood. The rearranged chain carries TRBV10-3 and TRBJ2-3; matching of 6 bases hints at TRBD2 as the D gene. The sequenced DNA is TGTGCCATCAGTGAGGTTGGACTACCCACAGATACGCAGTATTTT. Translated, this is CAISEVGLPTDTQYF.